Here is one TCR beta chain with its context. Its antigen is undetermined. The data originate from a study of monozygotic twins with cystic fibrosis. Findings and caveats of the study: Median Simpson clonality of approximately 0.0091 suggested naive T cells predominated. Nucleotide-identical clonotype sharing was significantly higher within monozygotic CF twin pairs than between unrelated CF individuals.

The CDR3 runs to 12 residues. The germline CDR1 and CDR2 sequences are SGHVS and FQNEAQ. The V gene lost 3 bases and the J gene lost 4 bases, with 7 bases spanning the gap. The table came from immunoSEQ multiplex PCR; TCRdb's copy has only in-frame clones and leaves some out. Of tens of thousands of clones listed, roughly 90% are singletons. This receptor was identified in a girl aged 2-15 years with cystic fibrosis. Sequenced material: blood. V gene TRBV7-8 combines with J gene TRBJ2-7, with D perhaps TRBD1 (5 bases). For the CDR3, the DNA is TGTGCCAGCAGCTTGACAGCTTACGAGCAGTACTTC. Translating it yields CASSLTAYEQYF.